These 29 T cell receptor beta chains originate from one sample sequenced in a study of identical twins. Via MiXCR, TCRdb re-called the 5' RACE reads, giving one row per CDR3 protein. This sample yields about 660,000 distinct CDR3 sequences, of which 8.5% to 9% are seen a single time; roughly 0.9% belongs to the top ten. Separately, the same data were catalogued under a study of yellow fever vaccine responses in identical twins.

Input material: PBMCs. All receptors come from a woman between 18 and 29 years old in good health.

This clonotype was seen a handful of times. This chain links TRBV12-3 or TRBV12-4 with TRBJ2-3, with D hard to call. Trimming cost V 5 bases and J 0 bases, with 9 bases left between them. CDR3 length equals 14 residues. The CDR3 coding sequence is TGTGCCAGCAGTCCGTTCGTTAGCACAGATACGCAGTATTTT. Translating gives CASSPFVSTDTQYF.

This clonotype came up a few times. This chain joins TRBV7-2 and TRBJ2-1; 7 bases are a match to TRBD1. This CDR3 has 13 residues. Germline CDR1 and CDR2: SGHTA and FQGNSA. With V trimmed by 1 base and J by 8 bases, 2 bases remained unmatched. DNA of the CDR3: TGTGCCAGCAGCTTAGGGGGACAGTATGAGCAGTTCTTC. Its protein is CASSLGGQYEQFF.

This clonotype appeared many times. The gene calls are TRBV20-1 and TRBJ1-2; TRBD1 aligns across 8 bases. From germline, CDR1 is DFQATT and CDR2 SNEGSKA (reference sequence). There are 13 residues in the CDR3. V was clipped by 2 bases and J by 8 bases; unmatched bases: 7. CDR3 residues: CSARRPTGVGYTF. The CDR3 DNA reads TGCAGTGCTAGACGCCCGACAGGGGTCGGCTACACCTTC.

Many counts were recorded for this clonotype. This is likely a read error, given that the CDR3 carries no conserved phenylalanine or tryptophan at its end. The DNA is left out, because the CDR3 cannot be placed on it with certainty; the CDR3 is given as TCRdb lists it. The V gene is TRBV5-8, the J gene TRBJ2-5; TRBD1 is the table's D call, not checked against the DNA. The CDR3 region is 10 residues in length, termini included. Germline V CDR1 and CDR2: SGHTS, YDEGEE. The CDR3 spells CASSFRDATI.

J is TRBJ1-6 and V is TRBV3-1, with a weak D call TRBD1 (6 bases). V lost 0 bases and J lost 8, with 11 bases in between. This CDR3 has 15 amino acids. CDR1 and CDR2 (germline): LGHDT, YNNKEL (reference sequence). CDR3 in DNA: TGTGCCAGCAGCCAAGATGTCGCAGGGGATTCACCCCTCCACTTT. As protein: CASSQDVAGDSPLHF.

This chain links TRBV7-9 with TRBJ2-7; D possibly corresponds to TRBD2 (6 bases). The CDR3 runs to 15 residues. V lost 5 bases and J 0 bases, leaving 14 bases between the germline ends. The germline gives CDR1 SEHNR, CDR2 FQNEAQ (reference sequence). The chain's CDR3 is CASSPGLSSSYEQYF. In DNA, the CDR3 is TGTGCCAGCAGCCCGGGACTTTCCAGCTCCTACGAGCAGTACTTC.

The table lists this clonotype with a few counts. V is TRBV28 and J is TRBJ2-1; the D is unclear. The CDR3 runs to 12 residues. Germline V gives CDR1 MDHEN, CDR2 SYDVKM. Trimming cost V 8 bases and J 6 bases, with 11 bases left between them. DNA for the CDR3: TGTGCCAGCTCCCCCGGTCTCAATGAGCAGTTCTTC. Translated: CASSPGLNEQFF.

In its sample, this clonotype was seen many times. Germline and junction disagree at one end, which may indicate a read error. The rearrangement links TRBV5-1 to TRBJ2-7; no reliable D call. The CDR3 sequence is 12 residues long. Germline assignment: CDR1 SGHRS and CDR2 YFSETQ. DNA of the CDR3: TGTGCCAGCAGCTTAACCTCCTACGAGCAGTACTTC. It yields the protein CASSLTSYEQYF.

This clonotype occurred many times. The gene calls are TRBV12-3 or TRBV12-4 and TRBJ2-7; D is unclear. V gave up 3 bases and J gave up 6 bases, with 12 bases separating them. CDR3 size: 13 residues. The chain's CDR3 is CASSFHGSIEQYF. As DNA, the CDR3 is TGTGCCAGCAGTTTTCACGGCTCGATCGAGCAGTACTTC.

The rearrangement links TRBV15 to TRBJ1-5; D unclear. This CDR3 is built from 14 residues. The germline CDR1 and CDR2 sequences are LNHNV and YYDKDF (reference sequence). Trimming removed 6 bases at V and 3 bases at J, with 12 bases between. CDR3 nucleotides: TGTGCCACCAGGACGAGACAACTCAATCAGCCCCAGCATTTT. It specifies CATRTRQLNQPQHF.

This chain connects TRBV5-1 to TRBJ2-1; the D gene could be TRBD1 or TRBD2 (6 bases each). The V end was cut by 0 bases, the J end by 2 bases, with 18 bases between. Looked up from germline, CDR1 is SGHRS and CDR2 is YFSETQ. This CDR3 region has 18 residues. The CDR3 DNA sequence: TGCGCCAGCAGCTTGGGAAGGGGGGACTTCCTCGCCTACAATGAGCAGTTCTTC. Protein: CASSLGRGDFLAYNEQFF.

This chain joins TRBV7-4 and TRBJ2-1; TRBD2 matches at 7 bases. CDR3 length: 16 residues. Germline V lookup: CDR1 SGHVT, CDR2 SQSDAQ. The J segment lost 2 bases and the V segment lost 5 bases, leaving 9 bases of the junction unmatched. The CDR3 nucleotides read TGTGCCAGCAGCCCTCGGACTAGTCGACCCTACAATGAGCAGTTCTTC. This gives the protein CASSPRTSRPYNEQFF.

Concerning this clonotype: One junction end disagrees with the germline gene, perhaps due to a read error. The gene calls are TRBV12-3 or TRBV12-4 and TRBJ2-7; TRBD1 matches 8 bases. The CDR3 spans 19 residues. This CDR3 reads CTSSFSSRRAGGMDYEQYF. The CDR3 bases are TGTACCAGCAGTTTTTCCTCTCGCCGGGCAGGGGGCATGGACTACGAGCAGTACTTC.

This clonotype was observed a handful of times. This rearrangement joins TRBV12-3 or TRBV12-4 to TRBJ2-1; TRBD2 matches 7 bases. V gave up 6 bases and J gave up 9 bases; unmatched junction bases: 2. This CDR3 contains 11 residues. CDR3 loop: CASSWEGEQFF. The DNA of the CDR3 is TGTGCCAGCAGCTGGGAGGGTGAGCAGTTCTTC.

This clonotype turned up a few times. The V call is TRBV10-3, the J call TRBJ2-7; D remains ambiguous. The V gene's germline CDR1 is ENHRY and CDR2 SYGVKD. Trimming cost V 3 bases and J 0 bases, with 15 bases left between them. The CDR3 is 16 amino acids. The CDR3 nucleotides read TGTGCCATCAGTGATAAAGGTCAGGCACGCTCCTACGAGCAGTACTTC. It yields the protein CAISDKGQARSYEQYF.

The chain has TRBV29-1 and TRBJ2-6; 12 nucleotides agree with TRBD1. Losses at the gene ends were 4 bases for V and 2 bases for J; bases not matched to a gene: 3. The V gene's germline CDR1 is SQVTM and CDR2 ANQGSEA. The CDR3 spans 16 residues. DNA for the CDR3: TGCAGCGTTGGGGGACAGGGGGCAGCTGGGGCCAACGTCCTGACTTTC. This translates into CSVGGQGAAGANVLTF. Full variable domain (missing parts from reference TRBV29-1 and TRBJ2-6): SAVISQKPSRDICQRGTSLTIQCQVDSQVTMMFWYRQQPGQSLTLIATANQGSEATYESGFVIDKFPISRPNLTFSTLTVSNMSPEDSSIYLCSVGGQGAAGANVLTFGAGSRLTVL.

The genes are TRBV7-9 and TRBJ1-1; 7 nucleotides agree with TRBD1. V lost 2 bases to trimming and J lost 0 bases; unmatched junction nucleotides: 9. Germline CDR1 SEHNR, CDR2 FQNEAQ (reference sequence). The length of the CDR3 is 17 residues. For the CDR3, the DNA is TGTGCCAGCAGCTTAACCTCCGGGACAGCGCTGAACACTGAAGCTTTCTTT. Translation gives CASSLTSGTALNTEAFF.

This clonotype has a count of ten or more. The chain has TRBV4-2 and TRBJ2-3, with unresolved D. Germline-derived CDR1 and CDR2 are LGHNA and YNFKEQ. The ends were cut back, 1 base at V and 1 base at J, with 12 bases in the middle. The CDR3 sequence is 16 residues long. The DNA of the CDR3 is TGTGCCAGCAGCCAAGGCCCCCTGGTACGCACAGATACGCAGTATTTT. It yields the protein CASSQGPLVRTDTQYF.

In this sample, this clonotype turned up a few times. The CDR3 nucleotides are TGTGCCAGCAGCTTAATGGCAGGGGCAACAAGAACGCAGTATTTT. Protein sequence: CASSLMAGATRTQYF. The V call is TRBV7-3, the J call TRBJ2-3; D might be TRBD1 (6 bases). The V gene lost 1 base and the J gene lost 9 bases, with 17 bases spanning the gap. CDR3 length: 15 amino acids. Germline V gene lookup returns CDR1 SGHTA and CDR2 FQGTGA.

This clonotype has at least ten counts. The chain has TRBV6-1 and TRBJ1-5; unclear D gene. The length of the CDR3 is 14 residues. Trimming stripped 4 bases from V and 3 bases from J, with 10 bases between. CDR1 is MNHNS and CDR2 is SASEGT in the germline V gene. The CDR3, as DNA: TGTGCCAGCAGTGGAATCGCCTTCAATCAGCCCCAGCATTTT. Amino acids: CASSGIAFNQPQHF.

This clonotype was found many times. The V gene is TRBV27, the J gene TRBJ2-7; TRBD2 agrees at 11 bases. With 0 bases clipped from V and 4 bases from J, the junction kept 5 bases outside the gene matches. Germline V gene lookup returns CDR1 MNHEY and CDR2 SMNVEV (reference sequence). This CDR3 has 16 amino acids. CDR3 protein: CASSLSTSGSMYEQYF. The CDR3 nucleotides read TGTGCCAGCAGTTTATCTACTAGCGGGAGTATGTACGAGCAGTACTTC.

This clonotype was seen a handful of times. CDR3: CASSARTFKNEQFF. The CDR3 nucleotides are TGTGCCAGCAGCGCCAGGACATTTAAGAATGAGCAGTTCTTC. This chain connects TRBV7-9 to TRBJ2-1; possible D gene TRBD1, 5 bases. Germline V gene data show CDR1 as SEHNR and CDR2 as FQNEAQ (reference sequence). The CDR3 covers 14 residues. Trimming cost V 5 bases and J 7 bases, with 15 bases left between them.

The chain has TRBV5-1 and TRBJ2-5, with D perhaps assigned TRBD1 or TRBD2 (5 bases each). V was cut by 4 bases and J by 10 bases, with 23 bases left in between. The CDR3 length is 15 residues. In germline, CDR1 is SGHRS, CDR2 YFSETQ. The CDR3 sequence: CASSLRDGALTSQYF. The CDR3 DNA reads as TGCGCCAGCAGCCTCCGGGACGGAGCTTTGACAAGCCAGTACTTC.

This clonotype was found a few times. This chain joins TRBV27 and TRBJ2-7; TRBD2 aligns across 11 bases. V lost 6 bases, J lost 5 bases, and 12 bases stayed unmatched. The CDR3 is 16 residues long. From germline, CDR1 is MNHEY and CDR2 SMNVEV (reference sequence). The CDR3 region has the DNA TGTGCCAGCAGCTCATTAGCGGGAGGGCCTTTCCACGAGCAGTACTTC. Encoded protein: CASSSLAGGPFHEQYF.

CDR3 amino acids: CASSWEFQETQYF. Here the CDR3 DNA reads TGTGCCAGCAGCTGGGAGTTCCAAGAGACCCAGTACTTC. The rearrangement links TRBV7-9 to TRBJ2-5, with a tentative D call TRBD2 (5 bases). CDR3 size: 13 residues. The V gene's germline CDR1 is SEHNR and CDR2 FQNEAQ (reference sequence). Trimming removed 4 bases at V and 1 base at J, with 7 bases between.

The genes are TRBV9 and TRBJ2-3, with D possibly matching TRBD2 (6 bases). Germline lookup yields CDR1 SGDLS and CDR2 YYNGEE. This CDR3 spans 16 amino acids. The V gene lost 4 bases and the J gene lost 4 bases, with 19 bases spanning the gap. The CDR3 DNA follows: TGTGCCAGCAGCACGCGGGGCGCAGATCTCCCAGATACGCAGTATTTT. Protein product: CASSTRGADLPDTQYF.

This clonotype was counted ten times or more. V is TRBV4-3 and J is TRBJ2-2; D is unresolved. V lost 0 bases and J lost 5, with 7 bases in between. The CDR3 sequence is 14 residues long. Germline V gives CDR1 LGHNA, CDR2 YSLEER. CDR3 protein: CASSQDQGTGELFF. The CDR3, as DNA: TGCGCCAGCAGCCAAGACCAAGGGACCGGGGAGCTGTTTTTT.

Ten or more counts support this clonotype. The genes are TRBV5-1 and TRBJ1-5; 7 nucleotides line up with TRBD1. V shed 5 bases, J shed 2 bases, and the junction held 7 bases outside the gene matches. The CDR3 is 15 amino acids. Germline values: CDR1 SGHRS, CDR2 YFSETQ. The CDR3 coding sequence is TGCGCCAGCAGTATTCCAGGGGGGGGCAATCAGCCCCAGCATTTT. It encodes CASSIPGGGNQPQHF.

The V gene is TRBV12-3 or TRBV12-4, the J gene TRBJ1-3; D gene uncertain. With 6 bases removed from V and 0 bases from J, the gap between germline ends came to 15 bases. The length of the CDR3 is 16 residues. The CDR3 coding sequence is TGTGCCAGCAGACCCAAAGGCAGCATCTCTGGAAACACCATATATTTT. This gives the protein CASRPKGSISGNTIYF.